The present TCR beta chain was sequenced within a study of T cells after somatic rescue of genetic block. Profiling relied on immunoSEQ multiplex PCR, and the TCRdb table lists in-frame clones only, not all of them. Of some 9,100 clones listed, just under 75% are singletons. The receptor was derived from a boy aged 5 to 17. The sample consisted of peripheral blood mononuclear cells (PBMCs).

The CDR3 DNA reads as TGTGCCAGCAGCCGCCTCATCACAACTAATGAAAAACTGTTTTTT. Its protein is CASSRLITTNEKLFF. The rearrangement joins TRBV14 to TRBJ1-4, with no clear D. V gave up 4 bases and J gave up 0 bases, with 9 bases separating them. The CDR3 is 15 amino acids. CDR1 is SGHDN, CDR2 FVKESK, per germline.